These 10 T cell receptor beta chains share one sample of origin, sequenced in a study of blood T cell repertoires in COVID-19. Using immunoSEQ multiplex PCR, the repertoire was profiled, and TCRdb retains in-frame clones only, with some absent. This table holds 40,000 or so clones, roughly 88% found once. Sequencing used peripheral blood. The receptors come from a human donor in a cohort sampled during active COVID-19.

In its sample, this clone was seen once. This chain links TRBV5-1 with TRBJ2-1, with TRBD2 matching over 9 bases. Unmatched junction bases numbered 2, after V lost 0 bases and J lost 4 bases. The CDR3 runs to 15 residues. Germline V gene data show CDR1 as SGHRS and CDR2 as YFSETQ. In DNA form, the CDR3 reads TGCGCCAGCAGCTTGGGGACTAGCGTATACAATGAGCAGTTCTTC. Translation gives CASSLGTSVYNEQFF. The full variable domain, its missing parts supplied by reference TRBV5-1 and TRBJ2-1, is KAGVTQTPRYLIKTRGQQVTLSCSPISGHRSVSWYQQTPGQGLQFLFEYFSETQRNKGNFPGRFSGRQFSNSRSEMNVSTLELGDSALYLCASSLGTSVYNEQFFGPGTRLTVL.

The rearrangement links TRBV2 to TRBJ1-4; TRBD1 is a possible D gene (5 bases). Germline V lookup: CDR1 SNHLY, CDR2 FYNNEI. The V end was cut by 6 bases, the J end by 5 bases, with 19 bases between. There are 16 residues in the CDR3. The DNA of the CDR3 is TGTGCCAGCAGCCCGAAATCAGGGCAACCGAATGAAAAACTGTTTTTT. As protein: CASSPKSGQPNEKLFF.

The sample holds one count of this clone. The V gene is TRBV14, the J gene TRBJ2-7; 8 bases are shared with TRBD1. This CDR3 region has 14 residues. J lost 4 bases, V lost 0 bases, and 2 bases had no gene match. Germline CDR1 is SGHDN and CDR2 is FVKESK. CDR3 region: CASSQDRGPYEQYF. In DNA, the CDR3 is TGTGCCAGCAGCCAAGACAGGGGGCCTTACGAGCAGTACTTC.

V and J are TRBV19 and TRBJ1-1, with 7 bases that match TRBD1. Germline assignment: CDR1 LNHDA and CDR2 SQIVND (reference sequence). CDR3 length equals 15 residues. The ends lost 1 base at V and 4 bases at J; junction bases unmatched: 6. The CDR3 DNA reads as TGTGCCAGTAGTATAGGGAGCGCAGGGGGCACTGAAGCTTTCTTT. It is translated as CASSIGSAGGTEAFF.

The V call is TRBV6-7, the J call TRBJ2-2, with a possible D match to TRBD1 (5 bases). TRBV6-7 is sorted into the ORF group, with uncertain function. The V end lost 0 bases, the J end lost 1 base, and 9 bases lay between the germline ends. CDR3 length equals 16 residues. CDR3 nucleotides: TGTGCCAGCAGTTACTCGGTCAGGGTGAACACCGGGGAGCTGTTTTTT. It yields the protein CASSYSVRVNTGELFF.

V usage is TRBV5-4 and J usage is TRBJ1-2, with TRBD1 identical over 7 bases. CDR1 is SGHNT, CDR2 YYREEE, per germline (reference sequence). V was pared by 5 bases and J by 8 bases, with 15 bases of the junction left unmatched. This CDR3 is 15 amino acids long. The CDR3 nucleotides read TGTGCCAGCAGATATGGACAGGCCGCGTCGCAAGGCTACACCTTC. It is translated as CASRYGQAASQGYTF.

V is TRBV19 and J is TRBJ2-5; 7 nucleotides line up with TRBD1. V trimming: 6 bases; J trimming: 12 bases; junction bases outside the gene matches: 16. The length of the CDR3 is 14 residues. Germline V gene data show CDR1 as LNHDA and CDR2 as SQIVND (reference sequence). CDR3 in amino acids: CASSSEPHTGDKYF. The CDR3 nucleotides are TGTGCCAGTAGCTCGGAACCCCACACAGGGGACAAGTACTTC.

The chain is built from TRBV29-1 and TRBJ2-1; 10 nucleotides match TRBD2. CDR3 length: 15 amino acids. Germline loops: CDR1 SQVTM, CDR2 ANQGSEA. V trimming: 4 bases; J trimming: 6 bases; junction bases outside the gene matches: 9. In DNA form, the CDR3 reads TGCAGCGTTGTAGCGGGGGGTCTAATCTCCAATGAGCAGTTCTTC. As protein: CSVVAGGLISNEQFF.

The CDR3 reads CASSGYRGPTRQYEQYF. CDR3 sequence (DNA): TGTGCCAGCAGCGGATACAGGGGCCCTACACGCCAGTACGAGCAGTACTTC. This chain uses TRBV7-9 with TRBJ2-7, with 7 bases aligning to TRBD1. The CDR3 runs to 17 residues. The V gene's germline CDR1 is SEHNR and CDR2 FQNEAQ (reference sequence). Germline trimming cut 5 bases from V and 4 bases from J; bases unmatched to any gene: 17.

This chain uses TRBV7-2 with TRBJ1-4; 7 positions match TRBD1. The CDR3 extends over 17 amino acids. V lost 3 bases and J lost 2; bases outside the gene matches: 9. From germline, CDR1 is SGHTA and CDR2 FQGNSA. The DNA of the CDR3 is TGTGCCAGCAGCTTTCCCTCTGCAGGGGGGACTAATGAAAAACTGTTTTTT. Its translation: CASSFPSAGGTNEKLFF.